Detailed here is one TCR beta chain. The data stem from a study of blood T cell repertoires in COVID-19. Study summary: The samples span acute and convalescent COVID-19 from the United States, Italy and Spain.

Profiled with immunoSEQ multiplex PCR; TCRdb holds only in-frame clones, not every one. In the table there are about 110,000 clones, roughly 82% of which are singletons. Between the trimmed V and J ends, which lost 2 bases and 2 bases, there was a span of 5 bases. CDR3 size: 13 residues. The V gene's germline CDR1 is MNHEY and CDR2 SVGAGI. Sequencing input: peripheral blood. This TCR derives from a woman aged 60-75 years with acute or convalescent COVID-19. The chain is built from TRBV6-5 and TRBJ2-3; unclear D gene. CDR3 coding DNA: TGTGCCAGCAGTTACGAGGTCACAGATACGCAGTATTTT. Encoded protein: CASSYEVTDTQYF.